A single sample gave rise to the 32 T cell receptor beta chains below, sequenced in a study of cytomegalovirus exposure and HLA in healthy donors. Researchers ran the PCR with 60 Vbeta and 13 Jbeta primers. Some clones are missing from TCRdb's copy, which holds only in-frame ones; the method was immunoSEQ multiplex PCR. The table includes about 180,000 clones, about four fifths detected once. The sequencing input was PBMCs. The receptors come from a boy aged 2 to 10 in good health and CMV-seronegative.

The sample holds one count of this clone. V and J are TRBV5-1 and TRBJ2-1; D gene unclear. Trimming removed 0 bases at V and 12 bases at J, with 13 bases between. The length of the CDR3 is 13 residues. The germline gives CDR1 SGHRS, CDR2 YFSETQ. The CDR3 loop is CASSLADQFGQFF. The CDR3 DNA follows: TGCGCCAGCAGCTTGGCCGATCAGTTTGGGCAGTTCTTC.

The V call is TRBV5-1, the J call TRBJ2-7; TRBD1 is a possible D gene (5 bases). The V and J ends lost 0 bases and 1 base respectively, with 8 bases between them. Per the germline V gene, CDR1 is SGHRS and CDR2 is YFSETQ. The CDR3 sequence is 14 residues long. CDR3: CASSLARQSYEQYF. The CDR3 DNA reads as TGCGCCAGCAGCTTGGCCCGACAGTCCTACGAGCAGTACTTC.

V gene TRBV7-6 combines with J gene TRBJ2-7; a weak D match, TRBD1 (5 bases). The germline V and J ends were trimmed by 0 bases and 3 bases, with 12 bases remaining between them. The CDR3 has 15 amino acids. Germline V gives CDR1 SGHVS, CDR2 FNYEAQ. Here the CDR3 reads CASSLARQGVYEQYF. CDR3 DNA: TGTGCCAGCAGCTTAGCCAGGCAGGGTGTCTACGAGCAGTACTTC.

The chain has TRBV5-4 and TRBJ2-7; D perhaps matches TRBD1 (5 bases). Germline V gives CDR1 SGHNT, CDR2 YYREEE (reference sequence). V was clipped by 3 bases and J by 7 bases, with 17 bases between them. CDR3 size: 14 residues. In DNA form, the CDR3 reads TGTGCCAGCAGCTCGGTAGGGGCGGTTGGGGAGCAGTACTTC. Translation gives CASSSVGAVGEQYF.

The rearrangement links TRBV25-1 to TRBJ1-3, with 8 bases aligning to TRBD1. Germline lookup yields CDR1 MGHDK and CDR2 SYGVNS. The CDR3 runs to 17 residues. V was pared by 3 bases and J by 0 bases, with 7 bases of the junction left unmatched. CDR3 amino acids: CASSDGQGIFSGNTIYF. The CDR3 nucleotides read TGTGCCAGCAGTGACGGACAGGGAATATTCTCTGGAAACACCATATATTTT.

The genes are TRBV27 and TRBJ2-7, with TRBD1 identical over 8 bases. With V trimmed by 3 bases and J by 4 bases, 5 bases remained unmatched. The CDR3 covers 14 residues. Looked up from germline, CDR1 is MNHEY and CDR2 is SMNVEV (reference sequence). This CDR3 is CASSLSRQGYEQYF. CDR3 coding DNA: TGTGCCAGCAGTTTGTCTCGACAGGGGTACGAGCAGTACTTC.

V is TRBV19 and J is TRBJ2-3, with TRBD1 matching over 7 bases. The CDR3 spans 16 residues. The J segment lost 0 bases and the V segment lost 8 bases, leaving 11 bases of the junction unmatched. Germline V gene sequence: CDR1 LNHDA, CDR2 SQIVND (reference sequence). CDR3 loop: CASSKTGAASTDTQYF. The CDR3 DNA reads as TGTGCCAGTTCAAAAACAGGGGCTGCCAGCACAGATACGCAGTATTTT.

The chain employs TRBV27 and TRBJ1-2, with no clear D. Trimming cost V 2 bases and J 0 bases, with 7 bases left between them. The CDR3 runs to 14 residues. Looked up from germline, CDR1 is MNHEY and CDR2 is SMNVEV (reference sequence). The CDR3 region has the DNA TGTGCCAGCAGTTTAGCGGGGTCTAACTATGGCTACACCTTC. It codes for CASSLAGSNYGYTF.

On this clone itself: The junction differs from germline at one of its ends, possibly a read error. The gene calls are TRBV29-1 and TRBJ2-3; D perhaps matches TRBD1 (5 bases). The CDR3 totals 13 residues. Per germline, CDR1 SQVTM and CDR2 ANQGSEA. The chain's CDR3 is CGVERLGLNTQYF. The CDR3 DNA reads TGCGGCGTTGAACGACTGGGGCTGAATACGCAGTATTTT.

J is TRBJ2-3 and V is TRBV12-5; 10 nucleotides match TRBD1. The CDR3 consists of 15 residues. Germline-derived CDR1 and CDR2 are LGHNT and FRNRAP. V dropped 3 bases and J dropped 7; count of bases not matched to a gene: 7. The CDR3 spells CASGFDRGRSHTQYF. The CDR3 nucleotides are TGTGCTAGTGGTTTCGACAGGGGGCGATCCCATACGCAGTATTTT.

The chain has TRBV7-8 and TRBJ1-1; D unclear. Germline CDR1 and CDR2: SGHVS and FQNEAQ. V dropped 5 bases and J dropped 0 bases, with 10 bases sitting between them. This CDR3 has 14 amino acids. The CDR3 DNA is TGTGCCAGCAGCCACGACACAGTGAACACTGAAGCTTTCTTT. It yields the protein CASSHDTVNTEAFF.

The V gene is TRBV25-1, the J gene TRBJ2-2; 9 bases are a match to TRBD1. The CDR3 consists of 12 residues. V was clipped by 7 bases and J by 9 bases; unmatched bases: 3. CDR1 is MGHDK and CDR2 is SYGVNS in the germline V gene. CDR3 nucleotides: TGTGCCAGCAAACAGGGGGCCCGGGAGCTGTTTTTT. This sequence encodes CASKQGARELFF.

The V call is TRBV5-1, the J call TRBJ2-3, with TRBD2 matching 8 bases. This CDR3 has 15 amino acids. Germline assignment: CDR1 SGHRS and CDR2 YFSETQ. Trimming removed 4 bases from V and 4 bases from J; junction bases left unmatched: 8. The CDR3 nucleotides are TGCGCCAGCAGCGTGGAAGCGGGAGCGGCAGATACGCAGTATTTT. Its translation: CASSVEAGAADTQYF.

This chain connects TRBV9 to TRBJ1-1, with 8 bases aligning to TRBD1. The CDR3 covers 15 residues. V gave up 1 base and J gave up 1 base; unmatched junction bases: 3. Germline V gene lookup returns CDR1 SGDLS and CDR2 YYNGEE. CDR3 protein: CASSVTGGTNTEAFF. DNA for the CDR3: TGTGCCAGCAGCGTAACAGGGGGGACGAACACTGAAGCTTTCTTT. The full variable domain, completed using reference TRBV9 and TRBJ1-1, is DSGVTQTPKHLITATGQRVTLRCSPRSGDLSVYWYQQSLDQGLQFLIQYYNGEERAKGNILERFSAQQFPDLHSELNLSSLELGDSALYFCASSVTGGTNTEAFFGQGTRLTVV.

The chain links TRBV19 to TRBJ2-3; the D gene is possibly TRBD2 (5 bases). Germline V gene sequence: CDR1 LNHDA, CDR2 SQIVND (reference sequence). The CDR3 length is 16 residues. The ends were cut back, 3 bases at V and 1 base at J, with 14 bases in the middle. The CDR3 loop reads CASSIAEGTGTDTQYF. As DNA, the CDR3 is TGTGCCAGTAGTATTGCCGAGGGTACGGGCACAGATACGCAGTATTTT.

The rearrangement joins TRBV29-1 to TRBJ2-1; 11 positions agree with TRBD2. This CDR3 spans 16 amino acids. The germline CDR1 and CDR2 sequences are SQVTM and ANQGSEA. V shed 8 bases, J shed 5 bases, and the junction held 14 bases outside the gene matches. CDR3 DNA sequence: TGCAGCCCCCTGGGACTAGCGGTTGGGTCGGACAATGAGCAGTTCTTC. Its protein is CSPLGLAVGSDNEQFF.

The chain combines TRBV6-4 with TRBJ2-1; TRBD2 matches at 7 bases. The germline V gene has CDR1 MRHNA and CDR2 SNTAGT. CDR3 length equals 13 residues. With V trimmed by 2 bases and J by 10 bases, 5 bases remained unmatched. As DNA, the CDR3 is TGTGCCAGCAGTGACATAGAAGCGGGGGAGCAGTTCTTC. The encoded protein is CASSDIEAGEQFF.

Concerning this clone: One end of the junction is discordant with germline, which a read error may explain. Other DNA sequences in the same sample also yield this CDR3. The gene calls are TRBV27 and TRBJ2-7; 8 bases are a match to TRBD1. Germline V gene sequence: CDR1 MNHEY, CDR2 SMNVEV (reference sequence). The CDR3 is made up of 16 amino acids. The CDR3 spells CASSLSTGQAFYEQYF. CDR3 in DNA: TGCGCCAGCAGTTTATCTACGGGACAGGCTTTCTACGAGCAGTACTTC.

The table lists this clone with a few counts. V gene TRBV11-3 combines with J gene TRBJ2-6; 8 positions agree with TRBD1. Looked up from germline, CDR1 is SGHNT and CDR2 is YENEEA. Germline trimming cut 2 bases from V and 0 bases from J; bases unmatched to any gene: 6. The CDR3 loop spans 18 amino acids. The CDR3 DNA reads TGTGCCAGCAGCTTAAGGGACAGGCGAATCTCTGGGGCCAACGTCCTGACTTTC. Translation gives CASSLRDRRISGANVLTF.

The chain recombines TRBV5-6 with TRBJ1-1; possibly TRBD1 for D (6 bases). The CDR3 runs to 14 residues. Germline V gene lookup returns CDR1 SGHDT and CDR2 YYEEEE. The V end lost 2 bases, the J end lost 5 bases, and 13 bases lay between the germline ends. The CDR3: CASSFEARGTEAFF. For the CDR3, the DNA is TGTGCCAGCAGCTTCGAGGCGAGGGGGACTGAAGCTTTCTTT.

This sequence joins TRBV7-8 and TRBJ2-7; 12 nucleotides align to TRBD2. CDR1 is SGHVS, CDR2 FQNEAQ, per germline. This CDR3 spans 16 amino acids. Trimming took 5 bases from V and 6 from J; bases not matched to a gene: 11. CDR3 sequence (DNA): TGTGCCAGCAGCCCAAGGACTAGCGGGATCAAAGGCGAGCAGTACTTC. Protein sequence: CASSPRTSGIKGEQYF.

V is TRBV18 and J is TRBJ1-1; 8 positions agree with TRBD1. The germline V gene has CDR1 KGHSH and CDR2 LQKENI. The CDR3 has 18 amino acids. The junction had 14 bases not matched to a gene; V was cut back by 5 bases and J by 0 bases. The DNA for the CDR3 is TGTGCCAGCTCATCCTCACCGGGACAGGCCCGCCTGAACACTGAAGCTTTCTTT. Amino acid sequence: CASSSSPGQARLNTEAFF.

The CDR3 DNA reads as TGTGCCAGCAGTTTTGGCGGGAGAGACACAGATACGCAGTATTTT. Its translation is CASSFGGRDTDTQYF. The chain recombines TRBV27 with TRBJ2-3; 7 nucleotides agree with TRBD2. After removal of 3 bases from V and 2 bases from J, the junction contained 5 bases not matched to a gene. Germline values: CDR1 MNHEY, CDR2 SMNVEV (reference sequence). This CDR3 is 15 amino acids long.

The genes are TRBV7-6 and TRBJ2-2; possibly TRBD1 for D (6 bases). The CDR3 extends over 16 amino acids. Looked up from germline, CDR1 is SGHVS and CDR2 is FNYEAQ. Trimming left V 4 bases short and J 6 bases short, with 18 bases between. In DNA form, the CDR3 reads TGTGCCAGCAGCTCCCAAGGGGGTTTCCGGGCCGGGGAGCTGTTTTTT. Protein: CASSSQGGFRAGELFF.

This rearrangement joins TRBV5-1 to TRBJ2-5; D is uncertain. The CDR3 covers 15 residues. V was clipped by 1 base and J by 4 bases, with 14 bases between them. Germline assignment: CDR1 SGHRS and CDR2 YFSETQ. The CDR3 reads CASSLSTTARETQYF. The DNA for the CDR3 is TGCGCCAGCAGCTTGTCTACTACGGCGAGAGAGACCCAGTACTTC.

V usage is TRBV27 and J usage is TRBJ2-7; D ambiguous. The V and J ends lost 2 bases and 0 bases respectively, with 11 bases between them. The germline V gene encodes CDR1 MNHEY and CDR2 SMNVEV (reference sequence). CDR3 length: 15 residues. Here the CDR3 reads CASSLAARHSYEQYF. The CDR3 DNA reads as TGTGCCAGCAGTTTAGCGGCTAGGCACTCCTACGAGCAGTACTTC.

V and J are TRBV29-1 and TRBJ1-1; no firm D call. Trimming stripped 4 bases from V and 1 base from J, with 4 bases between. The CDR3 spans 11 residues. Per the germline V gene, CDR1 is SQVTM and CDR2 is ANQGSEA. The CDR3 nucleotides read TGCAGCGTTGTAAAGAACACTGAAGCTTTCTTT. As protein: CSVVKNTEAFF.

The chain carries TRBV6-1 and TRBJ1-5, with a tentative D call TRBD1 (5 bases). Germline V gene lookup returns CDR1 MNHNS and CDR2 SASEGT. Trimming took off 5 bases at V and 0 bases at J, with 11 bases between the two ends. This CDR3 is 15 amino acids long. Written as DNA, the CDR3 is TGTGCCAGCAGTTCGGCAGGGAATAGCAATCAGCCCCAGCATTTT. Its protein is CASSSAGNSNQPQHF.

In DNA form, the CDR3 reads TGTGCCAGTAGTGCCAGGGTCTTAGTCTCTGGAAACACCATATATTTT. Amino acids: CASSARVLVSGNTIYF. The chain links TRBV19 to TRBJ1-3; perhaps TRBD1 as D (5 bases). Germline-derived CDR1 and CDR2 are LNHDA and SQIVND (reference sequence). The V gene lost 5 bases and the J gene lost 0 bases, with 14 bases spanning the gap. This CDR3 contains 16 residues.

The CDR3 DNA follows: TGTGCCAGTAGTCCTCAGGGGACCTACAATGAGCAGTTCTTC. It specifies CASSPQGTYNEQFF. This chain uses TRBV19 with TRBJ2-1, with a weak D call TRBD1 (6 bases). This CDR3 contains 14 residues. CDR1 and CDR2 from the germline V gene are LNHDA and SQIVND (reference sequence). V lost 5 bases and J 2 bases, leaving 10 bases between the germline ends.

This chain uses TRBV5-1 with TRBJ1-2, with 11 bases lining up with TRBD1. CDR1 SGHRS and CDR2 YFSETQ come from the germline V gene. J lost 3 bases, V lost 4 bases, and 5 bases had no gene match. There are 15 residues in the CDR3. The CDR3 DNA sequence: TGCGCCAGCAGCGGCAGGACAGGGGGCGACTATGGCTACACCTTC. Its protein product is CASSGRTGGDYGYTF.

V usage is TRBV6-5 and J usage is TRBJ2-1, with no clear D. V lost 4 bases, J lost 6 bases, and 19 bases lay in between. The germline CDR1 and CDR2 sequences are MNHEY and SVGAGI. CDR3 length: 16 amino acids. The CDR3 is CASSSSSGELLNEQFF. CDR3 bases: TGTGCCAGCAGTTCGAGTAGTGGAGAGTTGCTCAATGAGCAGTTCTTC.